The rows below give T cell receptor beta chains drawn from one sample of a study of blood T cell repertoires in COVID-19. The protocol was immunoSEQ multiplex PCR, while the TCRdb copy is restricted to in-frame clones and leaves out a portion. Of around 310,000 clones in the sample, about 89% were seen once. Input material: PBMCs or T cells enriched from blood (not recorded which). These TCRs come from a woman aged 40 to 50 who had recovered from COVID-19. The CDR3 runs from the conserved cysteine through the conserved F or W. D genes are given only for firm matches. Clone size is given for some rows only: seen once, a few or many times, or a class if the clone is expanded.

TRBJ2-3 TRBV5-1 NA NA TGCGCCAGCAGGGACGGGATCACAGATACGCAGTATTTT CASRDGITDTQYF
TRBJ2-7 TRBV4-1 TRBD2 NA TGCGCCAGCAGCCAAGTGGCGGGGGGATCCTACGAGCAGTACTTC CASSQVAGGSYEQYF
TRBJ2-2 TRBV7-3 TRBD2 NA TGTGCCAGCAGCTTAGGAACTAGCGGGGGAGCGGTCACCGGGGAGCTGTTTTTT CASSLGTSGGAVTGELFF
TRBJ2-1 TRBV6-5 NA once TGTGCCAGCAGTTACGGTGGGGGGGGGCCTCAAGAGCAGTTCTTC CASSYGGGGPQEQFF
TRBJ2-7 TRBV11-2 TRBD1 once TGTGCCAGCAGCCGAGGACAGGTTCAAGCTCCGGGAGAGCAGTACTTC CASSRGQVQAPGEQYF
TRBJ1-2 TRBV7-2 NA NA TGTGCCAGCAGCTTAGTTGGGAGGGGTGACGGCTACACCTTC CASSLVGRGDGYTF
TRBJ2-7 TRBV28 NA once TGTGCCAGCATGAACCCCACAGGGCGGAACGAGCAGTACTTC CASMNPTGRNEQYF
TRBJ2-1 TRBV10-3 TRBD2 NA TGTGCCACGGGACTAGGCTACAATGAGCAGTTCTTC CATGLGYNEQFF
TRBJ2-1 TRBV9 TRBD2 NA TGTGCCAGCAGCGCCCGACCGGGGACTAGCGGTTACAATGAGCAGTTCTTC CASSARPGTSGYNEQFF
TRBJ1-4 TRBV7-8 TRBD1 NA TGTGCCAGCAGCTCCGGACAGGGTAAAGTTGAAAAACTGTTTTTT CASSSGQGKVEKLFF
TRBJ1-6 TRBV5-6 NA few TGTGCCAGCAGCTTGTATGGGCCAGGGCCTAATTCACCCCTCCACTTT CASSLYGPGPNSPLHF
TRBJ1-1 TRBV18 NA NA TGTGCCAGCTCACCACCGGTCCAGGGGCGAGCTTTCTTT CASSPPVQGRAFF
TRBJ2-1 TRBV3-1/TRBV3-2 TRBD2 NA TGTGCCAGCAGCTCCCTCATGGCAGCGGGAGGCCTTCGTGAGCAGTTCTTC CASSSLMAAGGLREQFF
TRBJ2-7 TRBV19 NA NA TGTGCCAGTAGTATTGTCCCAGGGGCTAGCGAGCAGTACTTC CASSIVPGASEQYF
TRBJ1-6 TRBV28 NA NA TGTGCCAGCAATGCGGACAGACTAAATTCACCCCTCCACTTT CASNADRLNSPLHF
TRBJ1-6 TRBV27 NA NA TGTGCCAGCAGTTTACTCCTCAATTCACCCCTCCACTTT CASSLLLNSPLHF
TRBJ2-1 TRBV19 TRBD2 once TGTGCCAGTAGTATAGATCCACCTAGCGGCCCCTACAATGAGCAGTTCTTC CASSIDPPSGPYNEQFF
TRBJ1-3 TRBV30 NA NA TGTGCCTGGAGTGTATGGGCCCCTGGAAACACCATATATTTT CAWSVWAPGNTIYF
TRBJ1-4 TRBV30 NA NA TGTGCCTGGAGCCCGGAGAGGGGGGAAAAACTGTTTTTT CAWSPERGEKLFF
TRBJ2-3 TRBV3-1/TRBV3-2 NA once TGTGCCAGCAGCCAAGCGGATACGCAGTATTTT CASSQADTQYF
TRBJ2-7 TRBV9 TRBD2 NA TGTGCCAGCAGCGTAGGGGGCGCTACTAGCGGAGCCTACGAGCAGTACTTC CASSVGGATSGAYEQYF
TRBJ1-1 TRBV11-3 NA NA TGTGCCAGCAGCTTCGAGATGAACACTGAAGCTTTCTTT CASSFEMNTEAFF
TRBJ1-2 TRBV19 TRBD1 NA TGTGCCAGTAACCCCGGGACAGGGGGGGGTGGCTACACCTTC CASNPGTGGGGYTF
TRBJ2-1 TRBV3-1/TRBV3-2 NA NA TGTGCCAGCAGCCGCGCGCGACGACTGGGCAATGAGCAGTTCTTC CASSRARRLGNEQFF
TRBJ1-2 TRBV6-1 NA NA TGTGCCAGCAGTGAAAAGGGCCGGGGGGATGGCTACACCTTC CASSEKGRGDGYTF
TRBJ2-1 TRBV11-3 NA NA TGTGCCAGCAGAAAGGGGCAGGACAATGAGCAGTTCTTC CASRKGQDNEQFF
TRBJ2-3 TRBV6-1 TRBD1 NA TGTGCCAGCAGTGACCCAGGGGGCGGGACAGATACGCAGTATTTT CASSDPGGGTDTQYF
TRBJ2-3 TRBV3-1/TRBV3-2 TRBD2 NA TGTGCCAGCAGTCTTAGCGGGATTTTGAGCACAGATACGCAGTATTTT CASSLSGILSTDTQYF
TRBJ2-5 TRBV10-2 TRBD2 NA TGCGCCAGCAGTGGGTCGATCAGCGGGGGTTACCAAGAGACCCAGTACTTC CASSGSISGGYQETQYF
TRBJ2-1 TRBV7-3 TRBD2 NA TGTGCCAGCAGCTTAATTCGGGAGGGCCACAATGAGCAGTTCTTC CASSLIREGHNEQFF
TRBJ2-5 TRBV30 NA few TGTGCCTGGAGTCCGGTCCAAGAGACCCAGTACTTC CAWSPVQETQYF
TRBJ2-1 TRBV7-8 TRBD1 few TGTGCCAGCAACTACAGGGGATTTAGTGATGAGCAGTTCTTC CASNYRGFSDEQFF
TRBJ2-7 TRBV7-2 NA NA TGTGCCAGCAGCTTAGACCCCGAGGGATCCTACGAGCAGTACTTC CASSLDPEGSYEQYF
TRBJ2-5 TRBV5-1 TRBD2 NA TGCGCCAGCAGCTTGGGGGCGGGGGGTTCGAAGACCCAGTACTTC CASSLGAGGSKTQYF
TRBJ2-2 TRBV7-2 NA NA TGTGCCAGCAGCCCTCAGGGGCATGCCGGGGAGCTGTTTTTT CASSPQGHAGELFF
TRBJ2-5 TRBV12-3/TRBV12-4 TRBD2 NA TGTGCCAGCAGTTCGCTAGCGGGGGGGCCCCAGTACTTC CASSSLAGGPQYF
TRBJ1-2 TRBV9 NA NA TGTGCCAGCAGCGTAGATCCAGGGCCTGATTATGGCTACACCTTC CASSVDPGPDYGYTF
TRBJ2-1 TRBV19 NA NA TGTGCCAGTACGGTAGCGTCCTACCTAGGGAATGAGCAGTTCTTC CASTVASYLGNEQFF